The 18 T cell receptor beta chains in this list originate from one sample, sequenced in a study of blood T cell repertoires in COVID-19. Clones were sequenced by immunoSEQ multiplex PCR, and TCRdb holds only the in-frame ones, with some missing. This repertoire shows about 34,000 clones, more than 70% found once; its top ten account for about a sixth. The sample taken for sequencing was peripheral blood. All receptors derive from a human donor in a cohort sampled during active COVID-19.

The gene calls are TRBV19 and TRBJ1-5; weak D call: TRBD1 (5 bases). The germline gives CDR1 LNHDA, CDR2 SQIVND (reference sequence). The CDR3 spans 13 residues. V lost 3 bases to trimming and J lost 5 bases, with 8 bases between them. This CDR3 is CASSMGPHQPQHF. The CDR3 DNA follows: TGTGCCAGTAGTATGGGGCCCCATCAGCCCCAGCATTTT.

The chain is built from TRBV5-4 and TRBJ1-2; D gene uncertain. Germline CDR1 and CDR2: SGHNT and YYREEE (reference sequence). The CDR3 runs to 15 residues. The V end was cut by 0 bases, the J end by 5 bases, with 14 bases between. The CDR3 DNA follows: TGTGCCAGCAGCTTGGTGGGCCCCAAAGAGTATGGCTACACCTTC. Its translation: CASSLVGPKEYGYTF.

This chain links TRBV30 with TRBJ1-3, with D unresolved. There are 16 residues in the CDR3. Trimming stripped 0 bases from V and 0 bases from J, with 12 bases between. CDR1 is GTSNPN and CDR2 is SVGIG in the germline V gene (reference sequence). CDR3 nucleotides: TGTGCCTGGAGTGTAGAGGGCGTAAGCTCTGGAAACACCATATATTTT. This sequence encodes CAWSVEGVSSGNTIYF. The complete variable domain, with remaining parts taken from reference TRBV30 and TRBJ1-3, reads SQTIHQWPATLVQPVGSPLSLECTVEGTSNPNLYWYRQAAGRGLQLLFYSVGIGQISSEVPQNLSASRPQDRQFILSSKKLLLSDSGFYLCAWSVEGVSSGNTIYFGEGSWLTVV.

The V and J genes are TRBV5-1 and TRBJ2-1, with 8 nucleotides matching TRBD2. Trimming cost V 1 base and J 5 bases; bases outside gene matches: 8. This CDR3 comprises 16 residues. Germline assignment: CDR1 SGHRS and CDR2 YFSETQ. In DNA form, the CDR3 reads TGCGCCAGCAGCTTGATTCCTGGGACTAGTAACAATGAGCAGTTCTTC. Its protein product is CASSLIPGTSNNEQFF.

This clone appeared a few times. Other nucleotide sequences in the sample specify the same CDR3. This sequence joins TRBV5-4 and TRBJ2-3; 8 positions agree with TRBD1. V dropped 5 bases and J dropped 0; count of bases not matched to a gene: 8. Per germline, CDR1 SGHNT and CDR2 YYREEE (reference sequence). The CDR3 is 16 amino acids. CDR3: CASSSRTGRSTDTQYF. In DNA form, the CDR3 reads TGTGCCAGCAGTTCTCGGACAGGGAGGAGCACAGATACGCAGTATTTT.

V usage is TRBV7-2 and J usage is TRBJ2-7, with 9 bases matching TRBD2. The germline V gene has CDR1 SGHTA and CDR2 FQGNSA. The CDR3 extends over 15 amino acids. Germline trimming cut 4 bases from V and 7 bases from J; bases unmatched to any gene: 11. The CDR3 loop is CASSSSRAGGKEQYF. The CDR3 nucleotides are TGTGCCAGCAGCTCCTCCCGAGCGGGGGGTAAAGAGCAGTACTTC.

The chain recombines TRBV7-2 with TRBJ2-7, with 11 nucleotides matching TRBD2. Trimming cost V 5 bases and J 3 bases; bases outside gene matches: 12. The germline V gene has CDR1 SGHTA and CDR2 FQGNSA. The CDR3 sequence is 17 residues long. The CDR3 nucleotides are TGTGCCAGCAGCCCGCAGGCTCGACTAGCGGGGCTCTACGAGCAGTACTTC. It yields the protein CASSPQARLAGLYEQYF.

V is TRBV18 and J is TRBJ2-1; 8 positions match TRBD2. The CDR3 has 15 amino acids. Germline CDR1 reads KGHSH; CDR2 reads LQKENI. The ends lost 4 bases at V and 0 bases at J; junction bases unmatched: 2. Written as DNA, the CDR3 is TGTGCCAGCTCACAGAGCGGGAGCTCCTACAATGAGCAGTTCTTC. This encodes CASSQSGSSYNEQFF.

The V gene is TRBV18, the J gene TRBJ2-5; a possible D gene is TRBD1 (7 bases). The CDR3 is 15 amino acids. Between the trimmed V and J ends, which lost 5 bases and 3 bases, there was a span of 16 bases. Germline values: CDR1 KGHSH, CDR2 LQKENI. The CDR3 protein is CASSTRQGGKETQYF. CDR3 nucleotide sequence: TGTGCCAGCTCAACTCGACAGGGAGGAAAAGAGACCCAGTACTTC.

The CDR3 DNA reads as TGTGCCACCAACGCCGGACTAGCGGGAAAGGATACGCAGTATTTT. The encoded protein is CATNAGLAGKDTQYF. The chain links TRBV5-8 to TRBJ2-3; 12 bases fit TRBD2. Germline V gene sequence: CDR1 SGHTS, CDR2 YDEGEE. The CDR3 sequence is 15 residues long. Trimming cost V 9 bases and J 6 bases; bases outside gene matches: 11.

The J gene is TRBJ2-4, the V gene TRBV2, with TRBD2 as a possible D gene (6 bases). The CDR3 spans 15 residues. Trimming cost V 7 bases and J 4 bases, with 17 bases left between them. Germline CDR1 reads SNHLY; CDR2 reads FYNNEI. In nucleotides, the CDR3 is TGTGCCAGCACCGACCGGCGCGGGGCAAAAAACATTCAGTACTTC. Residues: CASTDRRGAKNIQYF.

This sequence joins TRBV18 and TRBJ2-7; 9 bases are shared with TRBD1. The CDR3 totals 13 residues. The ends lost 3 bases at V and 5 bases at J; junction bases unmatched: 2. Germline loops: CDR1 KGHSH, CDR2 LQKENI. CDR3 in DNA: TGTGCCAGCTCACCGGGACAGGGTGACGAGCAGTACTTC. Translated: CASSPGQGDEQYF.

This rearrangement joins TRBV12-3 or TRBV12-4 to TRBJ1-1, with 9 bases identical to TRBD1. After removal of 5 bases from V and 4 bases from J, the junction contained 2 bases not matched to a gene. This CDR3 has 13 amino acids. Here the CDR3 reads CASSGDRVTEAFF. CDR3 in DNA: TGTGCCAGCAGTGGGGACAGGGTCACTGAAGCTTTCTTT.

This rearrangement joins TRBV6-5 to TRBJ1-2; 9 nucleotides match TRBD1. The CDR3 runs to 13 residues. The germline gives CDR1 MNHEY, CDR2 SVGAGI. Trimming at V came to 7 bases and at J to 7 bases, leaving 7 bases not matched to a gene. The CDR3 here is CASTLQGAGGYTF. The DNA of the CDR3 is TGTGCCAGCACACTACAGGGGGCAGGTGGCTACACCTTC.

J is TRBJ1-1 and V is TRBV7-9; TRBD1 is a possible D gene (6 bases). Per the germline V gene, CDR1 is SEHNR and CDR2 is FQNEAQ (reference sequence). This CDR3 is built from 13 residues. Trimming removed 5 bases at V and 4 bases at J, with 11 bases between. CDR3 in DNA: TGTGCCAGCAGCCTAGAAGGGGGCACTGAAGCTTTCTTT. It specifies CASSLEGGTEAFF. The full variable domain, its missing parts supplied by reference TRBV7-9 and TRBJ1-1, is DTGVSQNPRHKITKRGQNVTFRCDPISEHNRLYWYRQTLGQGPEFLTYFQNEAQLEKSRLLSDRFSAERPKGSFSTLEIQRTEQGDSAMYLCASSLEGGTEAFFGQGTRLTVV.

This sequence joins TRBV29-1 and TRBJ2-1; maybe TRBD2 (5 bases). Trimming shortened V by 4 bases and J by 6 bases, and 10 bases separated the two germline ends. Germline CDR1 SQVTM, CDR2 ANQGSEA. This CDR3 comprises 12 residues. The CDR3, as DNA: TGCAGCGTTGTTGAGGGCCTCAATGAGCAGTTCTTC. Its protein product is CSVVEGLNEQFF.

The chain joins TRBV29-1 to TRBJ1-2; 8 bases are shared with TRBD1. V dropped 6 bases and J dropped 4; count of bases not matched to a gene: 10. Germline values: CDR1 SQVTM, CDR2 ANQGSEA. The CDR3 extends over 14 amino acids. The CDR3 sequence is CSVATGQGGYGYTF. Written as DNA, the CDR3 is TGCAGCGTGGCCACCGGACAGGGTGGCTATGGCTACACCTTC.

CDR3 nucleotides: TGTGCCAGCTCACTGAAGAGGGTGGGCCACGAGCAGTACTTC. It is translated as CASSLKRVGHEQYF. The gene calls are TRBV18 and TRBJ2-7; TRBD2 might be the D (5 bases). From germline, CDR1 is KGHSH and CDR2 LQKENI. CDR3 length: 14 amino acids. V was shortened by 4 bases and J by 5 bases, with 15 bases between the two germline ends.